These 25 T cell receptor beta chains were sequenced from one sample in a study of OX40 agonist ivuxolimab in advanced cancers. Profiled with immunoSEQ multiplex PCR; TCRdb holds only in-frame clones, not every one. The table lists roughly 79,000 clones, approximately 80% of them singletons. The sequencing here drew on CD4+ or CD8+ T cells sorted from blood, taken in a trial of the OX40 agonist ivuxolimab. These receptors were obtained from an adult with an advanced solid tumor such as melanoma, head and neck, liver or kidney cancer.

The chain employs TRBV5-5 and TRBJ2-7; possibly TRBD2 for D (9 bases). Trimming stripped 4 bases from V and 3 bases from J, with 20 bases between. Germline V CDR1 and CDR2: SGHKS, YYEKEE (reference sequence). This CDR3 is 16 amino acids long. CDR3 coding DNA: TGTGCCAGCAGCGTGGGACAGGCACTAGCGGGCTACGAGCAGTACTTC. Protein: CASSVGQALAGYEQYF.

This chain connects TRBV9 to TRBJ2-7, with a possible D match to TRBD1 (5 bases). This CDR3 has 15 residues. Germline CDR1 reads SGDLS; CDR2 reads YYNGEE. Between the trimmed V and J ends, which lost 0 bases and 3 bases, there was a span of 13 bases. In nucleotides, the CDR3 is TGTGCCAGCAGCGTAGCGCCAGGGTGGATCTACGAGCAGTACTTC. Encoded protein: CASSVAPGWIYEQYF.

The V gene is TRBV5-1, the J gene TRBJ2-3, with 14 positions matching TRBD2. With V trimmed by 5 bases and J by 0 bases, 5 bases remained unmatched. CDR3 length: 17 amino acids. Germline V gene data show CDR1 as SGHRS and CDR2 as YFSETQ. The CDR3 sequence is CASRRGTSGRSTDTQYF. The CDR3 nucleotides are TGCGCCAGCAGACGAGGGACTAGCGGGAGAAGCACAGATACGCAGTATTTT.

The chain recombines TRBV19 with TRBJ2-2, with 8 positions matching TRBD1. This CDR3 has 14 residues. The trim removed 5 bases at V and 5 bases at J, leaving 4 bases unmatched. Per the germline V gene, CDR1 is LNHDA and CDR2 is SQIVND (reference sequence). Here the CDR3 reads CASSPTGGTGELFF. Here the CDR3 DNA reads TGTGCCAGTAGTCCAACAGGGGGAACCGGGGAGCTGTTTTTT. Combining the CDR3 with reference TRBV19 and TRBJ2-2 gives the whole variable domain DGGITQSPKYLFRKEGQNVTLSCEQNLNHDAMYWYRQDPGQGLRLIYYSQIVNDFQKGDIAEGYSVSREKKESFPLTVTSAQKNPTAFYLCASSPTGGTGELFFGEGSRLTVL.

This clone is medium-sized by share. This chain uses TRBV6-5 with TRBJ2-7; 7 bases align to TRBD1. The J segment lost 8 bases and the V segment lost 0 bases, leaving 10 bases of the junction unmatched. Germline V CDR1 and CDR2: MNHEY, SVGAGI. The CDR3 has 15 residues. CDR3 in amino acids: CASSYSRGTDQKQYF. As DNA, the CDR3 is TGTGCCAGCAGTTACTCGAGGGGGACAGATCAAAAGCAGTACTTC.

The chain has TRBV7-2 and TRBJ2-5, with TRBD2 matching over 9 bases. The J call may be mistaken, given a closer DNA end match to TRBJ2-7. This CDR3 is built from 16 residues. Germline CDR1 is SGHTA and CDR2 is FQGNSA. DNA for the CDR3: TGTGCCAGCAGCGTACGCGGGGGGGCGCAATCCTACGAGCAGTACTTC. This gives the protein CASSVRGGAQSYEQYF.

This clone was observed a handful of times. The V call is TRBV30, the J call TRBJ2-1; no firm D call. CDR1 GTSNPN and CDR2 SVGIG come from the germline V gene (reference sequence). This CDR3 has 12 amino acids. V dropped 3 bases and J dropped 7 bases, with 10 bases sitting between them. CDR3 nucleotide sequence: TGTGCCTGGAGACAAGTTGGGAATGAGCAGTTCTTC. Its protein is CAWRQVGNEQFF. The variable domain in full, completed from reference TRBV30 and TRBJ2-1, reads SQTIHQWPATLVQPVGSPLSLECTVEGTSNPNLYWYRQAAGRGLQLLFYSVGIGQISSEVPQNLSASRPQDRQFILSSKKLLLSDSGFYLCAWRQVGNEQFFGPGTRLTVL.

The gene calls are TRBV7-6 and TRBJ1-2, with 8 bases aligning to TRBD1. The CDR3 is 14 amino acids. Germline V lookup: CDR1 SGHVS, CDR2 FNYEAQ. V shed 5 bases, J shed 6 bases, and the junction held 8 bases outside the gene matches. Here the CDR3 reads CASSLTGTGDGYTF. CDR3 nucleotide sequence: TGTGCCAGCAGCCTCACCGGGACAGGTGATGGCTACACCTTC.

Only one count was recorded for this clone. The chain joins TRBV28 to TRBJ1-5, with D possibly TRBD1 on 6 matching bases. In germline, CDR1 is MDHEN, CDR2 SYDVKM. V was shortened by 7 bases and J by 4 bases, with 14 bases between the two germline ends. The CDR3 totals 14 residues. The CDR3 DNA reads as TGTGCCAGCACCCGATTACAGGGTAATCAGCCCCAGCATTTT. Protein: CASTRLQGNQPQHF.

The chain employs TRBV28 and TRBJ1-2, with D maybe TRBD1 (5 bases). Germline V lookup: CDR1 MDHEN, CDR2 SYDVKM. The V gene lost 5 bases and the J gene lost 4 bases, with 14 bases spanning the gap. This CDR3 has 14 amino acids. The CDR3 sequence is CASSITGTTYGYTF. The CDR3 coding sequence is TGTGCCAGCAGTATAACCGGGACGACCTATGGCTACACCTTC.

This clone was seen a few times. The DNA is omitted, as the CDR3 cannot be located on it reliably, and the CDR3 follows TCRdb's listing. The chain recombines TRBV6-6 with TRBJ1-2; TRBD1 is taken as the D call from the table, unchecked against the DNA. Germline CDR1 and CDR2: MNHNY and SVGAGI (reference sequence). The CDR3 is 14 amino acids in total, end residues counted. The CDR3: CASILGQGGGGYTF.

The chain uses TRBV2 and TRBJ1-6; TRBD1 matches 9 bases. After removal of 7 bases from V and 8 bases from J, the junction contained 9 bases not matched to a gene. The CDR3 length is 15 residues. CDR1 is SNHLY and CDR2 is FYNNEI in the germline V gene. This chain's CDR3 is CASTGQGSGYSPLHF. CDR3 nucleotides: TGTGCCAGCACGGGACAGGGCTCAGGGTATTCACCCCTCCACTTT.

The chain carries TRBV6-6 and TRBJ2-7; 7 bases align to TRBD1. Germline trimming cut 8 bases from V and 6 bases from J; bases unmatched to any gene: 13. The CDR3 runs to 14 residues. From germline, CDR1 is MNHNY and CDR2 SVGAGI (reference sequence). The CDR3 sequence is CASGQSGGRAEQYF. The DNA of the CDR3 is TGTGCCAGCGGTCAATCAGGGGGAAGGGCCGAGCAGTACTTC.

The V and J genes are TRBV5-1 and TRBJ2-5; D possibly corresponds to TRBD1 (7 bases). The CDR3 runs to 15 residues. Germline V gene data show CDR1 as SGHRS and CDR2 as YFSETQ. V was shortened by 5 bases and J by 3 bases, with 17 bases between the two germline ends. CDR3 DNA sequence: TGCGCCAGCAGTAGGAGGGTAGGGGGCGAAGAGACCCAGTACTTC. Encoded protein: CASSRRVGGEETQYF.

V is TRBV6-6 and J is TRBJ1-2, with TRBD1 matching 7 bases. The length of the CDR3 is 14 residues. Losses at the gene ends were 5 bases for V and 0 bases for J; bases not matched to a gene: 3. Germline CDR1 MNHNY, CDR2 SVGAGI (reference sequence). The CDR3 protein is CASSTGVANYGYTF. As DNA, the CDR3 is TGTGCCAGCAGTACAGGGGTAGCTAACTATGGCTACACCTTC.

This chain joins TRBV5-1 and TRBJ1-1, with D perhaps TRBD1 (5 bases). CDR1 SGHRS and CDR2 YFSETQ come from the germline V gene. The CDR3 spans 13 residues. Trimming removed 3 bases from V and 1 base from J, with 7 bases in between. The CDR3 region has the DNA TGCGCCAGCAGCTGGGGGGAGAACACTGAAGCTTTCTTT. It codes for CASSWGENTEAFF.

J is TRBJ1-5 and V is TRBV10-3, with D maybe TRBD1 (6 bases). V was trimmed by 6 bases and J by 0 bases, leaving 9 bases between them. The CDR3 loop spans 14 amino acids. The germline gives CDR1 ENHRY, CDR2 SYGVKD. The CDR3 region is CAIRDRDSNQPQHF. The CDR3 DNA follows: TGTGCCATCAGGGACAGAGATAGCAATCAGCCCCAGCATTTT.

In this sample, this clone turned up once. CDR3 loop: CASSQDGRGHEKLFF. DNA for the CDR3: TGCGCCAGCAGCCAAGACGGCAGGGGCCATGAAAAACTGTTTTTT. The genes are TRBV4-1 and TRBJ1-4; D possibly corresponds to TRBD1 (6 bases). The CDR3 runs 15 residues. Deletions cut 0 bases from V and 6 bases from J, with 11 bases between. CDR1 is MGHRA and CDR2 is YSYEKL in the germline V gene.

The chain uses TRBV5-1 and TRBJ2-3; 7 bases line up with TRBD1. V trimming: 1 base; J trimming: 0 bases; junction bases outside the gene matches: 8. Germline V gene lookup returns CDR1 SGHRS and CDR2 YFSETQ. This CDR3 is built from 17 residues. CDR3 amino acids: CASSLSSGTASTDTQYF. In DNA form, the CDR3 reads TGCGCCAGCAGCTTGAGCTCCGGGACAGCAAGCACAGATACGCAGTATTTT. The full variable domain, in which reference TRBV5-1 and TRBJ2-3 provide the parts outside the CDR3, is KAGVTQTPRYLIKTRGQQVTLSCSPISGHRSVSWYQQTPGQGLQFLFEYFSETQRNKGNFPGRFSGRQFSNSRSEMNVSTLELGDSALYLCASSLSSGTASTDTQYFGPGTRLTVL.

The chain joins TRBV11-2 to TRBJ2-7; D unclear. This CDR3 region has 9 residues. Trimming took off 8 bases at V and 9 bases at J, with 8 bases between the two ends. CDR1 and CDR2 (germline): SGHAT, FQNNGV. The CDR3 DNA is TGTGCCAGCGGCGAAGGGCAGTACTTC. This translates into CASGEGQYF.

The rearrangement uses TRBV23-1 and TRBJ1-2, with a possible D match to TRBD1 (5 bases). TRBV23-1 is identified as an open reading frame with a role that is uncertain. The CDR3 spans 15 residues. V shed 3 bases and J shed 3 bases, with 14 bases lying between them. In DNA form, the CDR3 reads TGCGCCAGCAGTCACTCGGGACGGATATACTATGGCTACACCTTC. Translated, it gives CASSHSGRIYYGYTF.

The chain couples TRBV19 to TRBJ1-5, with TRBD1 identical over 7 bases. The CDR3 is 13 residues long. CDR1 is LNHDA and CDR2 is SQIVND in the germline V gene (reference sequence). Losses at the gene ends were 3 bases for V and 4 bases for J; bases not matched to a gene: 0. The DNA for the CDR3 is TGTGCCAGTAGTATGACAGGGAATCAGCCCCAGCATTTT. Protein sequence: CASSMTGNQPQHF.

This chain uses TRBV10-3 with TRBJ2-3, with D hard to call. The germline V gene encodes CDR1 ENHRY and CDR2 SYGVKD. This CDR3 contains 12 residues. V lost 0 bases and J lost 6, with 4 bases in between. CDR3 protein: CAISESGDTQYF. CDR3 DNA: TGTGCCATCAGTGAGTCGGGCGATACGCAGTATTTT.

This clone was counted once. V and J are TRBV6-6 and TRBJ2-2; no clear D. V lost 4 bases and J 2 bases, leaving 8 bases between the germline ends. Germline V gene sequence: CDR1 MNHNY, CDR2 SVGAGI (reference sequence). This CDR3 is built from 14 residues. The CDR3 reads CASSLYRNTGELFF. The CDR3 DNA sequence: TGTGCCAGCAGTTTGTACAGAAACACCGGGGAGCTGTTTTTT.

This chain connects TRBV2 to TRBJ2-7; 9 bases match TRBD1. This CDR3 comprises 14 residues. V lost 5 bases, J lost 2 bases, and 4 bases stayed unmatched. The germline V gene has CDR1 SNHLY and CDR2 FYNNEI. The CDR3 coding sequence is TGTGCCAGCAGTATGGGGACAGGGACCTACGAGCAGTACTTC. Its protein is CASSMGTGTYEQYF.